The entry that follows covers one TCR beta chain sequence. Profiling relied on immunoSEQ multiplex PCR, and the TCRdb table lists in-frame clones only, not all of them. The data contain roughly 37,000 clones, more than 70% of them singletons. CDR3 size: 13 residues. V was trimmed by 4 bases and J by 5 bases, leaving 14 bases between them. Germline V gene sequence: CDR1 SQVTM, CDR2 ANQGSEA. This record belongs to a study of blood T cell repertoires in COVID-19. Study context: There were acute and convalescent COVID-19 samples, and they came from the United States, Italy and Spain.

The sequenced sample consisted of peripheral blood. The TCR was taken from a man in his 60s with acute or convalescent COVID-19. The chain uses TRBV29-1 and TRBJ1-1, with D possibly being TRBD1 (6 bases). CDR3 coding DNA: TGCAGCGTTGTGGTAGGGGGATCGACTGAAGCTTTCTTT. Translating gives CSVVVGGSTEAFF.